This T cell receptor (beta chain) was captured in a study of identical twins. TCRdb reprocessed the 5' RACE reads with MiXCR, giving one entry per CDR3 protein. The sample lists about 700,000 distinct CDR3 sequences; 8.5% to 9% were seen once. The V gene's germline CDR1 is LNHNV and CDR2 YYDKDF (reference sequence). The CDR3 sequence is 15 residues long. After removal of 0 bases from V and 3 bases from J, the junction contained 3 bases not matched to a gene. The sample also formed part of further work on yellow fever vaccine responses in identical twins.

The gene calls are TRBV15 and TRBJ2-7, with 9 bases lining up with TRBD2. Sequenced material: PBMCs. This TCR was sampled from a young woman in good health. CDR3 nucleotide sequence: TGTGCCACCAGCAGAGATCCTAGCGGGGTCTACGAGCAGTACTTC. Protein: CATSRDPSGVYEQYF.